This T cell receptor (beta chain) was identified during a study of shared clonotypes between healthy human individuals. Healthy HIV-negative adults with no recent acute infections or vaccinations were recruited as donors. Clones were read by immunoSEQ multiplex PCR, and TCRdb kept only the in-frame ones, dropping some. The repertoire holds approximately 2.1 million clones, with roughly 93% as singletons. This CDR3 spans 14 amino acids. V lost 3 bases, J lost 2 bases, and 5 bases stayed unmatched. Germline CDR1 SGDLS, CDR2 YYNGEE. This receptor was obtained from a man aged 18 to 29 in good health. Some clones in this sample may be carry-over from other donors' samples. Sequencing input: naive CD4+ T cells from PBMCs. The subset was: CD45RA+ positively selected. The genes are TRBV9 and TRBJ2-7; 7 nucleotides align to TRBD1. The CDR3 sequence: CASSARTGTYEQYF. The CDR3 DNA reads as TGTGCCAGCAGCGCTCGGACAGGAACCTACGAGCAGTACTTC.